What follows describes a single T cell receptor beta chain. Germline-derived CDR1 and CDR2 are SGHTA and FQGTGA. The CDR3 is 16 amino acids. Trimming cost V 5 bases and J 6 bases, with 20 bases left between them. These data belong to a study of blood T cell repertoires in COVID-19. Overall study context: Acute-phase and convalescent COVID-19 samples originated in the United States, Italy and Spain. In each case, the material was cDNA or gDNA derived from T cells, B-cell-depleted T cells, or PBMCs.

Each participant's cohort was designated according to participant-reported clinical history. Contact with a PCR-confirmed or clinician-diagnosed COVID-19 case occurred within 2 weeks of entry. Sequenced by immunoSEQ multiplex PCR; TCRdb stores in-frame clones only, minus some. This sample yields around 250,000 clones, of which about 87% are seen a single time; 2.5% to 3.5% belongs to the top ten. Sequencing input: PBMCs or T cells enriched from blood (not recorded which). The V call is TRBV7-3, the J call TRBJ2-1, with D perhaps TRBD1 (6 bases). The sequence derives from a woman between 35 and 50 years old who had been exposed to COVID-19. The CDR3 sequence is CASSPKQGTGINEQFF. In DNA, the CDR3 is TGTGCCAGCAGCCCCAAACAGGGAACAGGGATCAATGAGCAGTTCTTC.